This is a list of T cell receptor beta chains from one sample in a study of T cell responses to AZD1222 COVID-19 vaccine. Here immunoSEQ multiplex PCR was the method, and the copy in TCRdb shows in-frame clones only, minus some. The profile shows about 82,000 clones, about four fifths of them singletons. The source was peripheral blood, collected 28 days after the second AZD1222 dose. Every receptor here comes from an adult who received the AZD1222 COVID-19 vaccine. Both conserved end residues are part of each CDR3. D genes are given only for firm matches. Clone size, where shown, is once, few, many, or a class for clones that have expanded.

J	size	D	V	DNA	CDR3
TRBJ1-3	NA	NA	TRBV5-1	TGCGCCAGCAGCTTGGGGCAGGGATTGTCTGGAAACACCATATATTTT	CASSLGQGLSGNTIYF
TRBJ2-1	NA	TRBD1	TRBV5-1	TGCGCCAGCAGCGTAACAGGGGACAACTACAATGAGCAGTTCTTC	CASSVTGDNYNEQFF
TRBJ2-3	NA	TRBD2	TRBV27	TGTGCCAGCAGTCTCCGACTAGCGGGGGGGGGCACAGATACGCAGTATTTT	CASSLRLAGGGTDTQYF
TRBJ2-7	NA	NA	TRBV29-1	TGCAGCGTTGAAGATCTCCACCTGAGGGGCTCCTACGAGCAGTACTTC	CSVEDLHLRGSYEQYF
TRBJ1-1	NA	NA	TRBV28	TGTGCCAGTAGGGCAGGGGCGACTGCAGCTTTCTTT	CASRAGATAAFF
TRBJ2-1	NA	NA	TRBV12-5	TGTGCTAGTGGCTGGGGGGACAATGAGCAGTTCTTC	CASGWGDNEQFF
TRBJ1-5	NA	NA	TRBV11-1	TGTGCCAGCAGCTTCATGTCCGGCCAGCCCCAGCATTTT	CASSFMSGQPQHF
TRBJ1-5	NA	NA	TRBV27	TGTGCCAGCAGTTTAGTCGGTAGCAATCAGCCCCAGCATTTT	CASSLVGSNQPQHF
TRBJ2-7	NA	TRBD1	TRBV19	TGTGCCAGTACCCCAGGACAGGAAGGGTTCGAGCAGTACTTC	CASTPGQEGFEQYF
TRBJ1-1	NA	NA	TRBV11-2	TGTGCCAGCAGCTTAGATCGGTCGCAGCGTGGTACTGAAGCTTTCTTT	CASSLDRSQRGTEAFF
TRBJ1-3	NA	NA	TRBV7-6	TGTGCCAGCAGCTTAGCCTTTGGGCCCTACTCTGGAAACACCATATATTTT	CASSLAFGPYSGNTIYF
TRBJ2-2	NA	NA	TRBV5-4	TGTGCCAGCAGCTCCTATAGCGGAAACACCGGGGAGCTGTTTTTT	CASSSYSGNTGELFF
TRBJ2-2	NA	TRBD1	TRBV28	TGTGCCAGCCAACAGGACAGGGCCGGGGAGCTGTTTTTT	CASQQDRAGELFF
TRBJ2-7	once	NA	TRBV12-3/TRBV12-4	TGTGCCAGCAGCACCTCCGGGCTCTACGAGCAGTACTTC	CASSTSGLYEQYF
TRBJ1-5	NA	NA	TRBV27	TGTGCCAGCAAGTCTCTTGCCAGCAATCAGCCCCAGCATTTT	CASKSLASNQPQHF
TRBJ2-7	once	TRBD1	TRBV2	TGTGCCAGCAGCCAAGAACGGACAGGACCCTACGAGCAGTACTTC	CASSQERTGPYEQYF
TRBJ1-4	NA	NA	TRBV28	TGTGCCAGCAGCCTCGGGGGGCCTATTTCTGGAAGCATGTTTTTT	CASSLGGPISGSMFF
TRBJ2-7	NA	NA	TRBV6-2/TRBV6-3	TGTGCCAGCAGTGAGCAGGGGTATTACTACGAGCAGTACTTC	CASSEQGYYYEQYF
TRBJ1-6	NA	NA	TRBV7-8	TGTGCCAGCGCCCCTGGGGGGAACTCACCCCTCCACTTT	CASAPGGNSPLHF
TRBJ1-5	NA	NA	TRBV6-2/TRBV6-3	TGTGCCAGCAGTTTCTCGGTTCGGAATCAGCCCCAGCATTTT	CASSFSVRNQPQHF
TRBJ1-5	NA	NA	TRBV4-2	TGTGCCAGCAGCCAAGATAACGACTCGGGCTGGAAGCCCCAGCATTTT	CASSQDNDSGWKPQHF
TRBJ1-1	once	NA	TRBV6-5	TGTGCCAGCAGTTTTTTACAGGGTGCTGAAGCTTTCTTT	CASSFLQGAEAFF
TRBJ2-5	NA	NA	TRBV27	TGTGCCAGCAGAGCGGCCAGGGGTCCCCGCCGAGAGACCCAGTACTTC	CASRAARGPRRETQYF
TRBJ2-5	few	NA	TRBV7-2	TGTGCCAGCAGCTTAGTGGGGGCGAGGGTTCAAGAGACCCAGTACTTC	CASSLVGARVQETQYF
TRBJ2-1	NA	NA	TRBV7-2	TGTGCCAGCAGCTTAGCTCGGTATGAGCAGTTCTTC	CASSLARYEQFF
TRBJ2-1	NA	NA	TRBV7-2	TGTGCCAGCAGCTCGTCCGGGACAAAGTACAATGAGCAGTTCTTC	CASSSSGTKYNEQFF
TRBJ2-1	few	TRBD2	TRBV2	TGTGCCAGCGACCTAGCGGGAGGACTCAATGAGCAGTTCTTC	CASDLAGGLNEQFF
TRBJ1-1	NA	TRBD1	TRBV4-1	TGCGCCAGCAGCCAAGTTTTAAGGGACAGAAACACTGAAGCTTTCTTT	CASSQVLRDRNTEAFF
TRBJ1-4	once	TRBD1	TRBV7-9	TGTGCCAGCAGCTTCGGGACAGGGAGGGAAAAACTGTTTTTT	CASSFGTGREKLFF
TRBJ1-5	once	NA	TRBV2	TGTGCCAGCAGTGAAGCGCTTGCGGGGAATCAGCCCCAGCATTTT	CASSEALAGNQPQHF
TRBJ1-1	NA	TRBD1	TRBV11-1	TGTGCCAGCTCTGCCAGGGGGCGCGAGGGTCGAAGTGCTTTCTTT	CASSARGREGRSAFF
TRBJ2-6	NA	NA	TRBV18	TGTGCCAGCTCACCACGGATGACGTCTGGGGCCAACGTCCTGACTTTC	CASSPRMTSGANVLTF
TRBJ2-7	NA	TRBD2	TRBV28	TGTGCCAGCAGTTTGGTCAGGGCTAGCGGGTCCTACGAGCAGTACTTC	CASSLVRASGSYEQYF
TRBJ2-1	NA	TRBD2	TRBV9	TGTGCCAGCAGCGTCGCTAGCGGGGGTTACAATGAGCAGTTCTTC	CASSVASGGYNEQFF
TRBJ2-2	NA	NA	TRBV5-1	TGCGCCAGCAGCTTTTGGGGCGCCGGGGAGCTGTTTTTT	CASSFWGAGELFF
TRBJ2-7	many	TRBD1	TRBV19	TGTGCCAGCGCCCCAGGGGGCCGGTACGAGCAGTACTTC	CASAPGGRYEQYF
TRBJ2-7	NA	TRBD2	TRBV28	TGTGCCAGCGGGGGGACTAGCGGGAGGAGGTCCCTAAGGGAGCAGTACTTC	CASGGTSGRRSLREQYF
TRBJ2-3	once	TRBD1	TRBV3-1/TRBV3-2	TGTGCCAGCAGCCGGGACAGGGCCTTGGGGGGGGATACGCAGTATTTT	CASSRDRALGGDTQYF
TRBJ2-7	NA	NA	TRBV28	TGTGCCATCGGCGGGCGTCCTCCCTACGAGCAGTACTTC	CAIGGRPPYEQYF